The following is a T cell receptor beta chain sequence with its context. What this receptor recognizes is not known. Base qualities are not provided; no much larger clone lies one nucleotide away. Preparation of the library involved 5' RACE. The instrument was an Illumina HiSeq 2000. TCRdb reworked the public reads: Q25 trimming with fastp, MiXCR clone assembly, productive beta chains retained. Each CDR3 protein appears once, grouped with its most common genes and DNA. Present in this sample are thousands of distinct CDR3 sequences, about 7% of which were seen just once. Almost 6.5% of the sample lies in the top ten. The germline V gene specifies SGHVS as CDR1 and FQNEAQ as CDR2. Including cysteine and phenylalanine, the CDR3 has 16 amino acids. Of all the DNA, just the CDR3 is kept, 48 bases in frame from base 1. Trimmed from V: 5 bases; trimmed from J: 1 base; junction bases lacking a gene match: 8.

This record belongs to a study listed by TCRdb under 2016. About the full investigation: The study investigated the origins of HIV persistence in individuals who naturally controlled HIV infection.

The sample comprised total memory T cells from blood PBMCs. The cell subset or site label on this specimen signifies: transitional memory CD4+ T cells. The chain uses TRBV7-8 and TRBJ2-3, with 8 bases in between that match TRBD1. The receptor comes from a female donor with HIV. The bases read TGTGCCAGCAGCCAGGGGGCTGGGAAAGGCACAGATACGCAGTATTTT. Translated, this gives CASSQGAGKGTDTQYF.